The text below deals with one TCR beta chain. The data derive from a study of blood T cell repertoires in COVID-19. Looking at the study overall: T cells, B-cell-depleted T cells, or PBMCs supplied cDNA or gDNA.

Per the study methods: How many nucleated cells were present was estimated from reference gene primer amplification. The protocol was immunoSEQ multiplex PCR, while the TCRdb copy is restricted to in-frame clones and leaves out a portion. The D gene and trimming were derived from the DNA, and the V and J assignments and clone size from that table. This sample carries tens of thousands of clones, 75% of them seen once, and the ten largest clones take approximately 4%. The CDR3 covers 16 residues. Germline-derived CDR1 and CDR2 are SGHTA and FQGNSA. J lost 1 base, V lost 2 bases, and 6 bases had no gene match.

Sequenced sample: peripheral blood. The source is a woman between 45 and 65 years old with acute or convalescent COVID-19. The chain is built from TRBV7-2 and TRBJ1-1, with 8 bases aligning to TRBD1. The CDR3 DNA reads as TGTGCCAGCAGCTTAAGCTCCAGGGGGCCGAACACTGAAGCTTTCTTT. As protein: CASSLSSRGPNTEAFF.